This paragraph covers one T cell receptor beta chain sequence. Its antigen is as yet unknown. With the 5' RACE reads reprocessed, TCRdb shows one record per CDR3 protein and no DNA. The sample includes around 470,000 distinct CDR3 sequences. The data were taken from a study of T cells expressing NK-cell markers. Study as a whole: Sorted CD3+CD56+NKG2C+, CD3+CD56+NKG2C- and CD3+CD56-NKG2C+ T cells supplied TCR beta repertoires. Eight donors were sequenced, of whom seven were HCMV-seropositive, while the remaining one was HCMV-seronegative. Overall study findings and caveats: Clarity on HCMV specificity was lacking for the expanded NKG2C+ T cell clones. About six donors showed dominant NKG2C+ clonotypes comprising about 1.0-7.0% of their CD8+ T cells.

The CDR3 extends over 15 amino acids. The specimen was blood T cells: a sorted CD56 or NKG2C T cell subset, CD4+ or CD8+ T cells, or bulk PBMC T cells (not recorded which). The V call is TRBV12-3 or TRBV12-4, the J call TRBJ1-6; the TRBD1 assignment by TCRdb is unverifiable without DNA. The TCR sequence derives from a woman between 50 and 59 years old in good health. CDR3 region: CASSFFGGYNSPLHF.